The 27 T cell receptor beta chains below were found in one sample sequenced in a study of tumor and adjacent non-tumor tissue in lung cancer. Three rounds of nested PCR, following a modified ARM-PCR protocol, produced the TCRbeta library. A single record per CDR3 protein comes from TCRdb applying MiXCR to the multiplex PCR reads. Here the sample spans approximately 66,000 distinct CDR3 sequences, about 55% being singletons. This sample's RNA came from whole unsorted tissue. Distant lung tissue was collected more than 3 cm away from the tumor edge. Source material: distant non-tumor lung tissue. These receptors originate from a man between 65 and 85 years old with non-small cell lung cancer.

This clonotype was detected many times. The genes are TRBV4-1 and TRBJ2-2; D is undetermined. This CDR3 has 15 amino acids. V lost 4 bases to trimming and J lost 1 base, with 10 bases between them. Germline V CDR1 and CDR2: MGHRA, YSYEKL. The DNA of the CDR3 is TGCGCCAGCAGCCCCGCCGGAAGGAACACCGGGGAGCTGTTTTTT. The encoded protein is CASSPAGRNTGELFF.

As concerns this clonotype: An end of the junction differs from the germline gene, which may be a read error. The V gene is TRBV6-2 or TRBV6-3, the J gene TRBJ1-1; D not certain. CDR1 MNHEY and CDR2 SVGEGT come from the germline V gene. The CDR3 is made up of 17 amino acids. In DNA form, the CDR3 reads TGTGCCAGCAGTAACAGCCTGGGCTGGCCTAAGAACACTGTAGCTTTCTTT. This translates into CASSNSLGWPKNTVAFF.

Turning to this clonotype: One end of the junction fails to match germline, which may point to a read error. The DNA of the CDR3 is TGCAAACCGGGACTTCGCACAGATTCGCAGTATTTT. This sequence encodes CKPGLRTDSQYF. This chain joins TRBV20-1 and TRBJ2-3, with D perhaps TRBD2 (6 bases). There are 12 residues in the CDR3. Germline-derived CDR1 and CDR2 are DFQATT and SNEGSKA (reference sequence).

The chain joins TRBV30 to TRBJ2-2; the match to TRBD2 covers 11 bases. The length of the CDR3 is 14 residues. Germline V CDR1 and CDR2: GTSNPN, SVGIG (reference sequence). V gave up 6 bases and J gave up 12 bases; unmatched junction bases: 12. DNA for the CDR3: TGTGCCTGTAGTTTGACTAGCGGGGTGGGCAAGCTGTTTTTT. The encoded protein is CACSLTSGVGKLFF.

Turning to this clonotype: One end of the junction fails to match germline, which may point to a read error. This rearrangement joins TRBV2 to TRBJ2-7, with D hard to call. The CDR3 has 12 residues. Germline CDR1 SNHLY, CDR2 FYNNEI. CDR3 loop: CVSSAAVYEQYF. In DNA form, the CDR3 reads TGTGTCAGCAGCGCGGCAGTCTACGAGCAGTACTTC.

This clonotype was counted only a few times. One base away lies a much larger clone, so this may be a sequencing read error. V usage is TRBV11-2 and J usage is TRBJ1-3, with 7 positions matching TRBD1. Germline V gene data show CDR1 as SGHAT and CDR2 as FQNNGV. V dropped 1 base and J dropped 3; count of bases not matched to a gene: 6. The CDR3 runs to 16 residues. The CDR3 sequence: CASSLGPGQIGNTIYF. Written as DNA, the CDR3 is TGTGCCAGCAGCTTAGGCCCGGGACAGATTGGAAACACCATATATTTT.

Turning to this clonotype: This may stem from a read error, because a much larger clone lies one nucleotide away. The gene calls are TRBV7-8 and TRBJ2-1, with a possible D match to TRBD2 (5 bases). The CDR3 loop spans 12 amino acids. Trimming took 0 bases from V and 10 from J, leaving 7 bases between them. Looked up from germline, CDR1 is SGHVS and CDR2 is FQNEAQ. The CDR3 loop is CASSLAREEQFF. The CDR3 DNA follows: TGTGCCAGCAGCTTAGCGAGGGAGGAGCAGTTCTTC. The full variable domain, rest sourced from reference TRBV7-8 and TRBJ2-1, is GAGVSQSPRYKVAKRGQDVALRCDPISGHVSLFWYQQALGQGPEFLTYFQNEAQLDKSGLPSDRFFAERPEGSVSTLKIQRTQQEDSAVYLCASSLAREEQFFGPGTRLTVL.

This sequence joins TRBV19 and TRBJ2-7; D is ambiguous. V was shortened by 5 bases and J by 5 bases, with 16 bases between the two germline ends. Per germline, CDR1 LNHDA and CDR2 SQIVND (reference sequence). The CDR3 has 14 residues. The DNA for the CDR3 is TGTGCCAGTAGTCTTGAGGTTTATGGAGACGAGCAGTACTTC. Its protein is CASSLEVYGDEQYF.

This clonotype was picked up a small number of times. The CDR3 spells CSVEGTTYEQYF. DNA for the CDR3: TGCAGCGTTGAAGGTACAACTTACGAGCAGTACTTC. This chain joins TRBV29-1 and TRBJ2-7; D not resolved. V was clipped by 1 base and J by 4 bases, with 8 bases between them. Germline values: CDR1 SQVTM, CDR2 ANQGSEA. CDR3 length: 12 residues.

Only a few counts were recorded for this clonotype. This chain links TRBV28 with TRBJ2-7; unclear D gene. The germline V gene encodes CDR1 MDHEN and CDR2 SYDVKM. V lost 4 bases to trimming and J lost 4 bases, with 20 bases between them. The CDR3 has 16 amino acids. CDR3 amino acids: CASSSMPTLDVYEQYF. The CDR3 DNA reads as TGTGCCAGCAGTTCGATGCCGACCCTAGACGTTTACGAGCAGTACTTC.

In regard to this clonotype: One end of the junction varies from germline; a read error may be responsible. The chain has TRBV11-2 and TRBJ1-1, with D uncertain. From germline, CDR1 is SGHAT and CDR2 FQNNGV. The CDR3 length is 16 residues. CDR3 sequence: CTSSLVARAFSTEAFF. DNA of the CDR3: TGTACCAGCAGCTTGGTCGCACGGGCCTTTAGCACTGAAGCTTTCTTT.

About this clonotype itself: The germline gene is not matched at one end of the junction; a read error may be the cause. The rearrangement links TRBV29-1 to TRBJ2-7; D tentatively reads TRBD1 or TRBD2 (5 bases each). Germline loops: CDR1 SQVTM, CDR2 ANQGSEA. The CDR3 spans 14 residues. The CDR3: CSVAGAQRSHEQYF. As DNA, the CDR3 is TGCAGCGTTGCCGGGGCACAACGCTCCCACGAGCAATACTTC.

This clonotype was seen only a few times. No conserved phenylalanine or tryptophan is present at the end of the CDR3, so a read error is the likely explanation. The CDR3 is CAWRPVLTNSPLHS. In nucleotides, the CDR3 is TGTGCCTGGAGGCCTGTCCTGACGAATTCACCCCTCCACTCT. The chain recombines TRBV30 with TRBJ1-6; D gene ambiguous. CDR3 length: 14 residues. Germline lookup yields CDR1 GTSNPN and CDR2 SVGIG (reference sequence). The V and J ends lost 3 bases and 7 bases respectively, with 13 bases between them.

About this clonotype: The junction differs from germline at one of its ends, possibly a read error. CDR3 sequence reads: CTSSPLPGRGQETQYF. CDR3 nucleotide sequence: TGTACCAGCAGCCCCCTACCAGGACGTGGGCAAGAGACCCAGTACTTC. J is TRBJ2-5 and V is TRBV7-9, with unresolved D. In germline, CDR1 is SEHNR, CDR2 FQNEAQ (reference sequence). The CDR3 has 16 amino acids.

Note on this clonotype: The conserved final phenylalanine or tryptophan is absent from the CDR3, which likely points to a read error. CDR3 amino acids: CASSLYRGTNNEQFS. The CDR3 DNA sequence: TGTGCCAGCAGCTTATATCGGGGAACTAACAATGAGCAGTTCTCC. The chain recombines TRBV11-3 with TRBJ2-1; a possible D gene is TRBD2 (5 bases). This CDR3 contains 15 residues. The ends were cut back, 2 bases at V and 5 bases at J, with 13 bases in the middle. Germline-derived CDR1 and CDR2 are SGHNT and YENEEA.

At least ten counts were recorded for this clonotype. The chain recombines TRBV6-6 with TRBJ1-5; D gene unclear. V was trimmed by 8 bases and J by 0 bases, leaving 8 bases between them. The CDR3 spans 13 residues. In germline, CDR1 is MNHNY, CDR2 SVGAGI (reference sequence). The CDR3 region has the DNA TGTGCCAGCTCTAAACCTAGCAATCAGCCCCAGCATTTT. Encoded protein: CASSKPSNQPQHF.

This clonotype was seen a few times. A much bigger clone sits one base away, suggesting this may be a read error. V gene TRBV4-2 combines with J gene TRBJ2-3; D is perhaps TRBD1 (6 bases). In germline, CDR1 is LGHNA, CDR2 YNFKEQ. This CDR3 has 16 amino acids. The CDR3 here is CTSSRKTEGDTDTQYF. The CDR3 bases are TGTACCAGCAGCCGAAAGACAGAGGGGGACACAGATACGCAGTATTTT.

For this clonotype: This likely comes from a read error, as the CDR3 has no conserved phenylalanine or tryptophan at its end. The chain carries TRBV4-2 and TRBJ2-7, with 9 bases identical to TRBD2. The CDR3 has 15 residues. The V segment lost 0 bases and the J segment 4 bases; nucleotides outside the gene matches: 4. From germline, CDR1 is LGHNA and CDR2 YNFKEQ. Here the CDR3 DNA reads TGTGCCAGCAGCCAAGATAGCGGGAGCTCTTACGAGCAGTACTCC. This encodes CASSQDSGSSYEQYS.

This clonotype was seen ten or more times. The V call is TRBV5-5, the J call TRBJ1-1, with D possibly matching TRBD1 (5 bases). V lost 4 bases to trimming and J lost 1 base, with 11 bases between them. CDR3 length: 14 amino acids. CDR1 and CDR2 from the germline V gene are SGHKS and YYEKEE (reference sequence). The CDR3 DNA sequence: TGTGCCAGCAGCCCGGGACCCGCGAACACTGAAGCTTTCTTT. It yields the protein CASSPGPANTEAFF.

The genes are TRBV6-5 and TRBJ1-6; no clear D gene. Germline V gene lookup returns CDR1 MNHEY and CDR2 SVGAGI. The CDR3 covers 14 residues. Trimming took off 0 bases at V and 17 bases at J, with 17 bases between the two ends. The CDR3 DNA follows: TGTGCCAGCAGTTACTCGGGAGGCAATTCACCAATCCACTTT. Translating gives CASSYSGGNSPIHF.

Comments on this clonotype: Just one base apart from a much larger clone, this may be a read error. The chain combines TRBV14 with TRBJ1-2; D remains ambiguous. Per the germline V gene, CDR1 is SGHDN and CDR2 is FVKESK. This CDR3 contains 13 residues. Written as DNA, the CDR3 is TGTGCCAGCGGCCAAGATCAACAGTATGGCTACACCTTC. Encoded protein: CASGQDQQYGYTF. The complete variable domain, with remaining parts taken from reference TRBV14 and TRBJ1-2, reads EAGVTQFPSHSVIEKGQTVTLRCDPISGHDNLYWYRRVMGKEIKFLLHFVKESKQDESGMPNNRFLAERTGGTYSTLKVQPAELEDSGVYFCASGQDQQYGYTFGSGTRLTVV.

The sample holds many counts of this clonotype. The chain carries TRBV6-5 and TRBJ2-7; 11 bases are shared with TRBD1. Germline assignment: CDR1 MNHEY and CDR2 SVGAGI. This CDR3 has 15 residues. After removal of 6 bases from V and 1 base from J, the junction contained 5 bases not matched to a gene. CDR3 amino acids: CASSPGTGGSYEQYF. The CDR3 DNA is TGTGCCAGCAGCCCCGGGACAGGGGGGTCCTACGAGCAGTACTTC.

Comments on this clonotype: A much larger clone lies one base from this, so it may be a read error. The V gene is TRBV12-3 or TRBV12-4, the J gene TRBJ2-3; D possibly corresponds to TRBD1 (6 bases). V shed 8 bases and J shed 3 bases, with 12 bases lying between them. The CDR3 is made up of 13 amino acids. In DNA form, the CDR3 reads TGTGCCAGCCAGGGGTTCCGGACAGATACGCAGTATTTT. Protein product: CASQGFRTDTQYF.

This clonotype was seen ten or more times. V and J are TRBV6-1 and TRBJ1-5; a possible D gene is TRBD1 (6 bases). With 10 bases removed from V and 6 bases from J, the gap between germline ends came to 19 bases. The CDR3 runs 14 residues. The germline gives CDR1 MNHNS, CDR2 SASEGT. The CDR3 DNA is TGTGCCACCCTACGAGGGGGGGCAGTTCAGCCCCAGCATTTT. It translates to CATLRGGAVQPQHF.

This chain joins TRBV6-5 and TRBJ2-4; a weak D match, TRBD2 (6 bases). Germline lookup yields CDR1 MNHEY and CDR2 SVGAGI. This CDR3 region has 16 residues. Trimming took off 11 bases at V and 3 bases at J, with 23 bases between the two ends. The CDR3 region has the DNA TGTGCCTGTAGTTACTCGATTAACGGGGGCAAAAACATTCAGTACTTC. Encoded protein: CACSYSINGGKNIQYF.

Many counts were recorded for this clonotype. The chain's CDR3 is CASRRTPGTGSNYGYTF. CDR3 nucleotide sequence: TGTGCCAGCAGACGCACTCCCGGGACAGGGTCTAACTATGGCTACACCTTC. The rearrangement joins TRBV12-3 or TRBV12-4 to TRBJ1-2; 9 bases are a match to TRBD1. Unmatched junction bases numbered 11, after V lost 6 bases and J lost 0 bases. The CDR3 has 17 amino acids.

In the case of this clonotype: This clone may be a read error of a much larger clone one base away. This rearrangement joins TRBV4-1 to TRBJ2-1, with a tentative D call TRBD2 (6 bases). Germline loops: CDR1 MGHRA, CDR2 YSYEKL. The length of the CDR3 is 16 residues. V was cut by 4 bases and J by 4 bases, with 17 bases left in between. CDR3 sequence reads: CASSLERRGSYNEQFF. CDR3 in DNA: TGCGCCAGCAGCCTAGAACGGCGGGGCTCTTACAATGAGCAGTTCTTC.